The 17 T cell receptor beta chains reported below all come from one sample, sequenced in a study of blood T cells in healthy people across ages. The use of a sample-barcoded 5' primer and a J-beta primer mix characterized a second PCR of roughly 6 to 11 cycles. A single record per CDR3 protein comes from TCRdb applying MiXCR to the 5' RACE reads. The table has roughly 1,700,000 distinct CDR3 sequences, 25% to 30% seen once. The sample was blood. These receptors originate from a woman between 25 and 40 years old in good health.

This clonotype appeared a few times. J is TRBJ1-2 and V is TRBV25-1; D is ambiguous. Trimming left V 6 bases short and J 4 bases short, with 12 bases between. The germline CDR1 and CDR2 sequences are MGHDK and SYGVNS. CDR3 length: 13 amino acids. The CDR3 sequence is CASRDHTSYGYTF. The CDR3 nucleotides are TGTGCCAGCAGGGACCATACCTCCTATGGCTACACCTTC.

The gene calls are TRBV12-3 or TRBV12-4 and TRBJ2-5; D unclear. This CDR3 region has 13 residues. Trimming pared 2 bases from V and 5 bases from J, leaving 9 bases between. CDR3 sequence reads: CASSLSAWETQYF. The CDR3 nucleotides are TGTGCCAGCAGTTTATCAGCGTGGGAGACCCAGTACTTC.

This chain connects TRBV5-1 to TRBJ2-3; 8 bases fit TRBD2. Germline V gives CDR1 SGHRS, CDR2 YFSETQ. V trimming: 0 bases; J trimming: 3 bases; junction bases outside the gene matches: 12. The CDR3 runs 18 residues. CDR3 sequence reads: CASSLATNGGASTDTQYF. In DNA, the CDR3 is TGCGCCAGCAGCTTGGCCACCAACGGGGGGGCCAGTACAGATACGCAGTATTTT. The whole variable domain, filled in from reference TRBV5-1 and TRBJ2-3, reads KAGVTQTPRYLIKTRGQQVTLSCSPISGHRSVSWYQQTPGQGLQFLFEYFSETQRNKGNFPGRFSGRQFSNSRSEMNVSTLELGDSALYLCASSLATNGGASTDTQYFGPGTRLTVL.

Here the CDR3 reads CASSYSRDRGLTHNEQFF. The CDR3 nucleotides are TGTGCCAGCAGTTACTCGAGGGACAGGGGGCTTACACACAATGAGCAGTTCTTC. The rearrangement links TRBV6-2 or TRBV6-3 to TRBJ2-1, with 12 bases identical to TRBD1. CDR3 length equals 18 residues. V shed 0 bases, J shed 5 bases, and the junction held 8 bases outside the gene matches. Germline values: CDR1 MNHEY, CDR2 SVGEGT.

At least ten counts were recorded for this clonotype. The chain employs TRBV20-1 and TRBJ1-6; TRBD1 agrees at 7 bases. This CDR3 is built from 14 residues. The trim removed 3 bases at V and 7 bases at J, leaving 6 bases unmatched. CDR1 is DFQATT, CDR2 SNEGSKA, per germline (reference sequence). The CDR3 region is CSASSQGENSPLHF. The CDR3 DNA reads TGCAGTGCTAGTTCTCAGGGGGAAAATTCACCCCTCCACTTT.

There are a few counts of this clonotype. The V gene is TRBV18, the J gene TRBJ2-6, with D perhaps matching TRBD1 (6 bases). The V end lost 6 bases, the J end lost 15 bases, and 21 bases lay between the germline ends. The CDR3 contains 14 residues. Germline lookup yields CDR1 KGHSH and CDR2 LQKENI. The DNA for the CDR3 is TGTGCCAGCTCGACAGGACACGCCGAAATGAGCCTGACTTTC. Translating it yields CASSTGHAEMSLTF.

The table lists this clonotype with a few counts. The rearrangement joins TRBV5-1 to TRBJ2-4, with 8 bases aligning to TRBD1. The J call could be wrong; TRBJ2-7 is a better fit for the DNA end. Germline CDR1 reads SGHRS; CDR2 reads YFSETQ. The CDR3 has 14 amino acids. CDR3 in amino acids: CASRSGTGTTEQYF. The CDR3 region has the DNA TGCGCCAGCAGATCTGGGACAGGTACCACCGAGCAGTACTTC.

With regard to this clonotype: Mismatch with germline at one junction end may stem from a read error. V gene TRBV28 combines with J gene TRBJ1-2, with 7 bases aligning to TRBD1. The CDR3 spans 15 residues. The germline V gene encodes CDR1 MDHEN and CDR2 SYDVKM. The CDR3 DNA reads as TGTGCCAGCAGTAGGGGAGGACAGGTTCTCTATGGCTGCACCTTC. It specifies CASSRGGQVLYGCTF.

This clonotype was counted many times. The chain has TRBV12-3 or TRBV12-4 and TRBJ2-5; 7 bases fit TRBD2. With V trimmed by 6 bases and J by 0 bases, 1 base remained unmatched. The CDR3 spans 13 residues. The CDR3 DNA reads as TGTGCCAGCAGCCTAGCGGACCAAGAGACCCAGTACTTC. Amino acid sequence: CASSLADQETQYF.

This clonotype has just a few counts. The genes are TRBV20-1 and TRBJ1-2; weak D call: TRBD1 (5 bases). The CDR3 is 14 residues long. Deletions cut 0 bases from V and 3 bases from J, with 11 bases between. Germline V gives CDR1 DFQATT, CDR2 SNEGSKA (reference sequence). The CDR3 nucleotides read TGCAGTGCTAGAGATAAGGGGCTAGACTATGGCTACACCTTC. Protein sequence: CSARDKGLDYGYTF.

This clonotype showed up just a few times. The genes are TRBV5-1 and TRBJ2-5, with a weak D call TRBD2 (5 bases). The V end was cut by 2 bases, the J end by 5 bases, with 13 bases between. The length of the CDR3 is 14 residues. Germline V CDR1 and CDR2: SGHRS, YFSETQ. CDR3 amino acids: CASSFDSGEETQYF. In nucleotides, the CDR3 is TGCGCCAGCAGCTTCGACTCCGGGGAGGAGACCCAGTACTTC.

This sequence joins TRBV3-1 and TRBJ2-6; no clear D gene. V lost 3 bases to trimming and J lost 0 bases, with 6 bases between them. The CDR3 spans 15 residues. The V gene's germline CDR1 is LGHDT and CDR2 YNNKEL (reference sequence). CDR3 sequence reads: CASSHPSSGANVLTF. CDR3 sequence (DNA): TGTGCCAGCAGCCACCCCTCCTCTGGGGCCAACGTCCTGACTTTC.

This clonotype was counted many times. The chain recombines TRBV29-1 with TRBJ2-7, with D possibly being TRBD1 (6 bases). CDR1 is SQVTM, CDR2 ANQGSEA, per germline. V lost 4 bases and J lost 4, with 8 bases in between. The CDR3 has 11 amino acids. The CDR3 reads CSVGGLYEQYF. For the CDR3, the DNA is TGCAGCGTTGGGGGGCTTTACGAGCAGTACTTC.

This clonotype was observed a handful of times. J is TRBJ2-3 and V is TRBV12-3 or TRBV12-4; possibly TRBD2 for D (7 bases). The CDR3 covers 17 residues. Deletions cut 5 bases from V and 4 bases from J, with 22 bases between. The CDR3 sequence: CASSPPWGGGLSDTQYF. The CDR3 region has the DNA TGTGCCAGCAGTCCCCCTTGGGGGGGCGGATTATCAGATACGCAGTATTTT.

This clonotype was observed a few times. The V call is TRBV29-1, the J call TRBJ1-1, with a tentative D call TRBD1 (6 bases). The V gene lost 2 bases and the J gene lost 0 bases, with 13 bases spanning the gap. Germline-derived CDR1 and CDR2 are SQVTM and ANQGSEA. CDR3 length: 15 amino acids. CDR3 sequence reads: CSVEPTGRLNTEAFF. The CDR3 bases are TGCAGCGTTGAACCCACAGGGAGACTGAACACTGAAGCTTTCTTT.

The table lists this clonotype with many counts. The junction departs from the called germline gene at one end, perhaps through a read error. The chain links TRBV6-2 or TRBV6-3 to TRBJ2-5; perhaps TRBD1 as D (6 bases). Germline V lookup: CDR1 MNHEY, CDR2 SVGEGT. The CDR3 has 13 amino acids. CDR3 in amino acids: CASSYRDQETQYF. DNA of the CDR3: TGCGCCAGCAGTTACAGGGACCAAGAGACCCAGTACTTC.

This sequence joins TRBV20-1 and TRBJ2-5; D possibly matches TRBD1 or TRBD2 (5 bases each). Between the trimmed V and J ends, which lost 0 bases and 4 bases, there was a span of 15 bases. Germline CDR1 DFQATT, CDR2 SNEGSKA (reference sequence). This CDR3 spans 15 amino acids. The CDR3 DNA reads as TGCAGTGCTAGAGATCAACCGGGGCGCCTAGAGACCCAGTACTTC. Its protein product is CSARDQPGRLETQYF.